A single sample is the source of the 26 T cell receptor beta chains below, sequenced in a study of beta chain features in type 1 diabetes. Expressed TCRB transcripts were sequenced because the entire RNA isolate underwent reverse transcription. Some clones are missing from TCRdb's copy, which holds only in-frame ones; the method was immunoSEQ multiplex PCR. The sample contains approximately 170,000 clones, approximately 8.1% of which appear only once. For these TCRs, the target antigens are not known. Findings and limits, study-wide: Shorter TCRB CDR3s, moderately but significantly so, were found in Type 1 diabetes patients in all four CD4+ subsets.

Sample: central memory CD4+ T cells from blood. These receptors came from a woman between 40 and 50 years old with type 1 diabetes.

This clone occurred a few times. J is TRBJ2-5 and V is TRBV16; no reliable D call. The CDR3 is 14 amino acids. Trimming shortened V by 0 bases and J by 4 bases, and 9 bases separated the two germline ends. CDR1 KGHSY and CDR2 FQNENV come from the germline V gene. CDR3 sequence: CASSQSMAVETQYF. The CDR3 DNA sequence: TGTGCCAGCAGCCAATCGATGGCAGTAGAGACCCAGTACTTC.

This clone was seen repeatedly, ten times or more. The chain employs TRBV19 and TRBJ1-1; maybe TRBD1 (5 bases). The CDR3 is 13 amino acids. The V and J ends lost 2 bases and 1 base respectively, with 5 bases between them. In germline, CDR1 is LNHDA, CDR2 SQIVND (reference sequence). CDR3 protein: CASSIRGNTEAFF. DNA of the CDR3: TGTGCCAGTAGTATAAGGGGGAACACTGAAGCTTTCTTT. The whole variable domain, remainder taken from reference TRBV19 and TRBJ1-1, is DGGITQSPKYLFRKEGQNVTLSCEQNLNHDAMYWYRQDPGQGLRLIYYSQIVNDFQKGDIAEGYSVSREKKESFPLTVTSAQKNPTAFYLCASSIRGNTEAFFGQGTRLTVV.

This clone was recorded a few times. CDR3 in DNA: TGTGCCAGCAGCCCTTGGACAGGGAGCAATCAGCCCCAGCATTTT. Its translation: CASSPWTGSNQPQHF. The rearrangement joins TRBV7-2 to TRBJ1-5; 8 positions agree with TRBD1. CDR1 and CDR2 (germline): SGHTA, FQGNSA. The CDR3 is 15 amino acids. The junction had 4 bases not matched to a gene; V was cut back by 5 bases and J by 1 base.

J is TRBJ1-6 and V is TRBV6-6; possible D gene TRBD1, 5 bases. This CDR3 is built from 15 residues. CDR1 MNHNY and CDR2 SVGAGI come from the germline V gene (reference sequence). Trimming removed 4 bases at V and 10 bases at J, with 17 bases between. CDR3 DNA sequence: TGTGCCAGCAGTTGGGGGGAGGCGAGAGGATCACCCCTCCACTTT. Its protein product is CASSWGEARGSPLHF.

This clone occurred a few times. The genes are TRBV19 and TRBJ1-4, with D perhaps TRBD1 (5 bases). The germline gives CDR1 LNHDA, CDR2 SQIVND (reference sequence). V was pared by 7 bases and J by 5 bases, with 14 bases between. The CDR3 loop spans 14 amino acids. CDR3 amino acids: CASTPSGGNEKLFF. CDR3 DNA: TGTGCCAGTACCCCCTCGGGGGGAAATGAAAAACTGTTTTTT. The whole variable domain, filled in from reference TRBV19 and TRBJ1-4, reads DGGITQSPKYLFRKEGQNVTLSCEQNLNHDAMYWYRQDPGQGLRLIYYSQIVNDFQKGDIAEGYSVSREKKESFPLTVTSAQKNPTAFYLCASTPSGGNEKLFFGSGTQLSVL.

This clone was observed a few times. The J gene is TRBJ1-2, the V gene TRBV15; no definite D call. Trimming removed 8 bases at V and 5 bases at J, with 15 bases between. This CDR3 has 13 amino acids. Germline CDR1 is LNHNV and CDR2 is YYDKDF (reference sequence). The CDR3 sequence: CATQVEVGYGYTF. The CDR3 region has the DNA TGTGCCACCCAAGTAGAGGTGGGTTATGGCTACACCTTC. The full variable domain, rest sourced from reference TRBV15 and TRBJ1-2, is DAMVIQNPRYQVTQFGKPVTLSCSQTLNHNVMYWYQQKSSQAPKLLFHYYDKDFNNEADTPDNFQSRRPNTSFCFLDIRSPGLGDTAMYLCATQVEVGYGYTFGSGTRLTVV.

Only a few counts were recorded for this clone. The CDR3 loop reads CASTQRINTGELFF. The CDR3 DNA reads TGTGCCAGCACCCAGAGGATTAACACCGGGGAGCTGTTTTTT. V usage is TRBV2 and J usage is TRBJ2-2; D remains ambiguous. The germline CDR1 and CDR2 sequences are SNHLY and FYNNEI. The CDR3 loop spans 14 amino acids. V dropped 7 bases and J dropped 2 bases, with 11 bases sitting between them.

The chain couples TRBV19 to TRBJ2-1, with 7 bases aligning to TRBD1. Germline-derived CDR1 and CDR2 are LNHDA and SQIVND (reference sequence). J gave up 4 bases and V 4 bases, and 7 bases lay outside the gene matches. The CDR3 runs to 15 residues. The CDR3 spells CASSTDRDPYNEQFF. In DNA form, the CDR3 reads TGTGCCAGTAGTACAGACAGGGATCCGTACAATGAGCAGTTCTTC.

There are many counts of this clone. This rearrangement joins TRBV18 to TRBJ2-6; possibly TRBD1 for D (5 bases). V gave up 6 bases and J gave up 3 bases, with 9 bases separating them. Germline lookup yields CDR1 KGHSH and CDR2 LQKENI. This CDR3 region has 14 residues. CDR3 DNA sequence: TGTGCCAGCTCCCAAGGGGTTGGGGCCAACGTCCTGACTTTC. It is translated as CASSQGVGANVLTF.

The gene calls are TRBV18 and TRBJ2-5, with D possibly TRBD2 on 5 matching bases. CDR1 is KGHSH, CDR2 LQKENI, per germline. The CDR3 extends over 13 amino acids. The ends were cut back, 6 bases at V and 5 bases at J, with 13 bases in the middle. In nucleotides, the CDR3 is TGTGCCAGCTCGACTAACCCATGGGAGACCCAGTACTTC. This codes for CASSTNPWETQYF. The full variable domain, its missing parts supplied by reference TRBV18 and TRBJ2-5, is NAGVMQNPRHLVRRRGQEARLRCSPMKGHSHVYWYRQLPEEGLKFMVYLQKENIIDESGMPKERFSAEFPKEGPSILRIQQVVRGDSAAYFCASSTNPWETQYFGPGTRLLVL.

This clone was seen more than once but under ten times. J is TRBJ2-5 and V is TRBV4-3, with D uncertain. Germline-derived CDR1 and CDR2 are LGHNA and YSLEER. Trimming took off 0 bases at V and 4 bases at J, with 9 bases between the two ends. This CDR3 has 14 amino acids. In nucleotides, the CDR3 is TGCGCCAGCAGCCAAGATTCCTGGAGAGAGACCCAGTACTTC. Amino acids: CASSQDSWRETQYF.

The table lists this clone with a count of one. The chain has TRBV10-3 and TRBJ2-1; 11 nucleotides agree with TRBD2. Germline V gene sequence: CDR1 ENHRY, CDR2 SYGVKD. V gave up 7 bases and J gave up 10 bases; unmatched junction bases: 12. The CDR3 loop spans 15 amino acids. The CDR3 DNA is TGTGCCATCACTGAAACTAGCGGGGGCCTTAGGGAGCAGTTCTTC. This codes for CAITETSGGLREQFF.

The table lists this clone with a few counts. The chain joins TRBV5-1 to TRBJ2-1, with 11 bases identical to TRBD2. The CDR3 contains 14 residues. J lost 8 bases, V lost 5 bases, and 6 bases had no gene match. Germline assignment: CDR1 SGHRS and CDR2 YFSETQ. The CDR3: CASRDPGLADEQFF. Written as DNA, the CDR3 is TGCGCCAGCAGGGATCCGGGACTAGCGGATGAGCAGTTCTTC.

This clone was seen more than once but under ten times. The chain couples TRBV28 to TRBJ1-4; D may be TRBD1 (6 bases). V was pared by 7 bases and J by 6 bases, with 18 bases between. CDR1 is MDHEN and CDR2 is SYDVKM in the germline V gene. The CDR3 sequence is 15 residues long. DNA of the CDR3: TGTGCCAGCACCCAGAGGGGGGGTAAAGATGAAAAACTGTTTTTT. Its protein product is CASTQRGGKDEKLFF. Full variable domain (missing parts from reference TRBV28 and TRBJ1-4): DVKVTQSSRYLVKRTGEKVFLECVQDMDHENMFWYRQDPGLGLRLIYFSYDVKMKEKGDIPEGYSVSREKKERFSLILESASTNQTSMYLCASTQRGGKDEKLFFGSGTQLSVL.

This clone was detected a few times. The V gene is TRBV5-4, the J gene TRBJ2-7, with 8 bases matching TRBD2. This CDR3 is built from 16 residues. The V and J ends lost 4 bases and 0 bases, in that order; junction bases with no gene match: 9. Germline CDR1 is SGHNT and CDR2 is YYREEE (reference sequence). This CDR3 reads CASSRTSSESSYEQYF. CDR3 nucleotide sequence: TGTGCCAGCAGCAGGACTAGCTCTGAGAGCTCCTACGAGCAGTACTTC. The variable domain in full, completed from reference TRBV5-4 and TRBJ2-7, reads ETGVTQSPTHLIKTRGQQVTLRCSSQSGHNTVSWYQQALGQGPQFIFQYYREEENGRGNFPPRFSGLQFPNYSSELNVNALELDDSALYLCASSRTSSESSYEQYFGPGTRLTVT.

This clone was observed at least ten times. The sample contains more than one DNA sequence encoding this CDR3. J is TRBJ2-1 and V is TRBV7-8, with 11 bases identical to TRBD2. Trimming removed 1 base from V and 6 bases from J; junction bases left unmatched: 11. This CDR3 has 18 residues. Germline lookup yields CDR1 SGHVS and CDR2 FQNEAQ. As DNA, the CDR3 is TGTGCCAGCAGCTTAGTAGCGGGTACTAGCGGGAGAGGCAATGAGCAGTTCTTC. Translated, it gives CASSLVAGTSGRGNEQFF. The full variable domain, with the rest looked up from reference TRBV7-8 and TRBJ2-1, is GAGVSQSPRYKVAKRGQDVALRCDPISGHVSLFWYQQALGQGPEFLTYFQNEAQLDKSGLPSDRFFAERPEGSVSTLKIQRTQQEDSAVYLCASSLVAGTSGRGNEQFFGPGTRLTVL.

This clone has more than one count but fewer than ten. The V call is TRBV7-3, the J call TRBJ2-1, with 7 bases aligning to TRBD1. V was pared by 2 bases and J by 9 bases, with 7 bases of the junction left unmatched. The CDR3 is made up of 14 amino acids. CDR1 is SGHTA, CDR2 FQGTGA, per germline. CDR3 DNA: TGTGCCAGCAGCTTAGGTACAGGGGCCGCTGAGCAGTTCTTC. Translated: CASSLGTGAAEQFF.

In its sample, this clone was seen a few times. The chain has TRBV6-4 and TRBJ2-1, with D uncertain. This CDR3 has 15 amino acids. Germline CDR1 MRHNA, CDR2 SNTAGT. Trimming left V 5 bases short and J 0 bases short, with 11 bases between. CDR3 sequence (DNA): TGTGCCAGCAGTAACTTTAGTAGCTCCTACAATGAGCAGTTCTTC. It translates to CASSNFSSSYNEQFF.

The chain employs TRBV28 and TRBJ1-2; 7 bases align to TRBD1. CDR1 is MDHEN and CDR2 is SYDVKM in the germline V gene. V dropped 5 bases and J dropped 8; count of bases not matched to a gene: 17. The CDR3 sequence is 16 residues long. The CDR3 here is CASSPPTGIISGGYTF. The DNA for the CDR3 is TGTGCCAGCAGTCCCCCGACAGGGATAATCTCAGGGGGCTACACCTTC.

The table lists this clone with a count of one. This chain links TRBV7-3 with TRBJ1-2, with 7 nucleotides matching TRBD1. Germline V gene data show CDR1 as SGHTA and CDR2 as FQGTGA. This CDR3 is 15 amino acids long. The V gene end was trimmed by 5 bases and the J gene end by 2 bases; junction bases not matched to a gene: 8. The CDR3 DNA is TGTGCCAGCAGCCCCGGACAGGCCTTAAACTATGGCTACACCTTC. Encoded protein: CASSPGQALNYGYTF.

This clone occurred many times. CDR3 in DNA: TGTGCCTGGAGTGTACCGGGGTATAGCAATCAGCCCCAGCATTTT. Its translation: CAWSVPGYSNQPQHF. V and J are TRBV30 and TRBJ1-5, with D unclear. This CDR3 is 15 amino acids long. The V end was cut by 0 bases, the J end by 0 bases, with 9 bases between. Germline V lookup: CDR1 GTSNPN, CDR2 SVGIG (reference sequence).

This CDR3 reads CASSLAQRALEAFF. CDR3 nucleotide sequence: TGTGCCAGCAGTCTAGCCCAGAGAGCCCTTGAAGCTTTCTTT. The rearrangement uses TRBV28 and TRBJ1-1; D is unresolved. CDR3 length equals 14 residues. Germline values: CDR1 MDHEN, CDR2 SYDVKM. The V and J ends lost 5 bases and 7 bases respectively, with 17 bases between them. The full variable domain, completed using reference TRBV28 and TRBJ1-1, is DVKVTQSSRYLVKRTGEKVFLECVQDMDHENMFWYRQDPGLGLRLIYFSYDVKMKEKGDIPEGYSVSREKKERFSLILESASTNQTSMYLCASSLAQRALEAFFGQGTRLTVV.

The V call is TRBV28, the J call TRBJ1-2; TRBD1 aligns across 12 bases. In germline, CDR1 is MDHEN, CDR2 SYDVKM. V was clipped by 5 bases and J by 7 bases; unmatched bases: 8. This CDR3 region has 15 residues. DNA of the CDR3: TGTGCCAGCAGTACTACGGGACAGGGGGCCTCTGGCTACACCTTC. Encoded protein: CASSTTGQGASGYTF.

The chain's CDR3 is CASSPGVGGYGYTF. The CDR3 DNA follows: TGTGCCAGCAGCCCGGGGGTGGGAGGCTATGGCTACACCTTC. The V and J genes are TRBV5-6 and TRBJ1-2; TRBD1 might be the D (5 bases). Germline V gives CDR1 SGHDT, CDR2 YYEEEE. Deletions cut 4 bases from V and 4 bases from J, with 14 bases between. The CDR3 extends over 14 amino acids.

The chain carries TRBV30 and TRBJ2-5; perhaps TRBD1 as D (5 bases). This CDR3 spans 13 amino acids. Trimming took off 4 bases at V and 0 bases at J, with 9 bases between the two ends. Germline V CDR1 and CDR2: GTSNPN, SVGIG (reference sequence). The CDR3 spells CAWMAQDQETQYF. CDR3 in DNA: TGTGCCTGGATGGCACAGGACCAAGAGACCCAGTACTTC.

The chain carries TRBV7-2 and TRBJ2-5; weak D call: TRBD2 (6 bases). Trimming pared 3 bases from V and 1 base from J, leaving 12 bases between. From germline, CDR1 is SGHTA and CDR2 FQGNSA. The CDR3 covers 15 residues. DNA of the CDR3: TGTGCCAGCAGCTTCCGGGGGATCCCCCAAGAGACCCAGTACTTC. This translates into CASSFRGIPQETQYF.